These 30 T cell receptor beta chains share one sample of origin, sequenced in a study of radiation and T cells in renal cell carcinoma. Profiled with immunoSEQ multiplex PCR; TCRdb holds only in-frame clones, not every one. The repertoire holds more than 75,000 clones, with roughly 85% as singletons. Time point denoted: blood 2 weeks post-SBRT. Stated treatment: 15 Gy SBRT to primary tumor, nephrectomy 4 weeks later. This sample comprised blood, obtained from a patient whose treatment included radiotherapy and nephrectomy. All receptors derive from a woman aged 45-65 years with renal cell carcinoma.

The V call is TRBV5-1, the J call TRBJ2-7; no definite D call. The CDR3 is 12 amino acids. CDR1 is SGHRS, CDR2 YFSETQ, per germline. Trimming shortened V by 7 bases and J by 0 bases, and 8 bases separated the two germline ends. Here the CDR3 DNA reads TGCGCCAGCTACCTGAACTCCTACGAGCAGTACTTC. It translates to CASYLNSYEQYF.

CDR3 coding DNA: TGTGCCAGCAGCGTAGGCTCCCCTCACCCTGGAAACACCATATATTTT. Amino acids: CASSVGSPHPGNTIYF. This sequence joins TRBV9 and TRBJ1-3; D not resolved. Germline V gene data show CDR1 as SGDLS and CDR2 as YYNGEE. The CDR3 is 16 amino acids. V lost 0 bases and J lost 2, with 12 bases in between.

With respect to this clone: One end of the junction varies from germline; a read error may be responsible. The chain uses TRBV7-2 and TRBJ1-5; TRBD1 matches 7 bases. Germline-derived CDR1 and CDR2 are SGHTA and FQGNSA. This CDR3 is built from 14 residues. The CDR3 sequence: CANSSTGLNQPQHF. The CDR3 coding sequence is TGTGCCAACAGCTCGACAGGGCTCAATCAGCCCCAGCATTTT.

This clone has only a few counts. The rearrangement links TRBV21-1 to TRBJ2-7; TRBD2 reflects the table's D call only, with no check against the DNA. TRBV21-1 is recorded as a pseudogene. This CDR3 spans 12 amino acids. Written as DNA, the CDR3 is TGTGCCAGCAGCAAACGGTCCTACGAGCAGTACTTC. It specifies CASSKRSYEQYF.

The chain couples TRBV5-4 to TRBJ1-4; 9 bases are shared with TRBD1. Per germline, CDR1 SGHNT and CDR2 YYREEE (reference sequence). V was pared by 5 bases and J by 8 bases, with 10 bases of the junction left unmatched. The CDR3 sequence is 15 residues long. In DNA form, the CDR3 reads TGTGCCAGCAGTCCCGCCACAGGGGGCGTAGAAAAACTGTTTTTT. Its translation: CASSPATGGVEKLFF.

The V and J genes are TRBV14 and TRBJ2-3; 9 bases map to TRBD1. Germline V gene sequence: CDR1 SGHDN, CDR2 FVKESK. This CDR3 is built from 16 residues. The V segment lost 3 bases and the J segment 4 bases; nucleotides outside the gene matches: 8. The CDR3 sequence is CASSQTGQGIADTQYF. CDR3 bases: TGTGCCAGCAGCCAGACTGGACAGGGGATCGCAGATACGCAGTATTTT.

This chain joins TRBV5-4 and TRBJ1-3, with 9 positions matching TRBD1. The CDR3 is 15 amino acids. Germline CDR1 reads SGHNT; CDR2 reads YYREEE (reference sequence). V shed 0 bases and J 6 bases; nucleotides not matched to a gene: 4. CDR3 amino acids: CASSLGGQGQNTIYF. For the CDR3, the DNA is TGTGCCAGCAGCTTGGGGGGACAGGGACAAAACACCATATATTTT.

The V gene is TRBV10-3, the J gene TRBJ1-4; D unresolved. Trimming removed 4 bases at V and 10 bases at J, with 16 bases between. This CDR3 region has 14 residues. In germline, CDR1 is ENHRY, CDR2 SYGVKD. Written as DNA, the CDR3 is TGTGCCATCAGTGGTGGACCTCCAGAATTAAAACTGTTTTTT. This translates into CAISGGPPELKLFF.

The genes are TRBV2 and TRBJ2-5; TRBD2 is a possible D gene (6 bases). The CDR3 loop spans 14 amino acids. V was cut by 8 bases and J by 0 bases, with 13 bases left in between. The germline gives CDR1 SNHLY, CDR2 FYNNEI. This CDR3 is CASPLRGNQETQYF. CDR3 bases: TGTGCCAGCCCACTACGGGGGAACCAAGAGACCCAGTACTTC. Looking up the rest from reference TRBV2 and TRBJ2-5 gives the full variable domain: EPEVTQTPSHQVTQMGQEVILRCVPISNHLYFYWYRQILGQKVEFLVSFYNNEISEKSEIFDDQFSVERPDGSNFTLKIRSTKLEDSAMYFCASPLRGNQETQYFGPGTRLLVL.

The J gene is TRBJ2-5, the V gene TRBV6-1; 10 nucleotides align to TRBD1. V trimming: 1 base; J trimming: 9 bases; junction bases outside the gene matches: 5. Germline V gene data show CDR1 as MNHNS and CDR2 as SASEGT. The CDR3 contains 14 residues. CDR3 sequence reads: CASSEGQGAWSQYF. The CDR3 region has the DNA TGTGCCAGCAGTGAAGGACAGGGGGCATGGTCCCAGTACTTC.

This clone occurred once. The CDR3 is CASRNRGVRTDTQYF. As DNA, the CDR3 is TGTGCCAGCAGGAATCGGGGGGTGCGCACAGATACGCAGTATTTT. The genes are TRBV7-6 and TRBJ2-3; 7 bases are shared with TRBD2. Per the germline V gene, CDR1 is SGHVS and CDR2 is FNYEAQ. The CDR3 has 15 amino acids. Trimming cost V 6 bases and J 1 base; bases outside gene matches: 7.

This rearrangement joins TRBV9 to TRBJ2-3; a weak D match, TRBD1 (6 bases). The CDR3 is made up of 14 amino acids. The germline CDR1 and CDR2 sequences are SGDLS and YYNGEE. The V end lost 0 bases, the J end lost 6 bases, and 11 bases lay between the germline ends. The chain's CDR3 is CASSVDGGRDTQYF. The CDR3 DNA sequence: TGTGCCAGCAGCGTAGATGGGGGCAGGGATACGCAGTATTTT.

The chain has TRBV4-3 and TRBJ1-1, with 8 bases aligning to TRBD1. V dropped 4 bases and J dropped 1; count of bases not matched to a gene: 14. Per the germline V gene, CDR1 is LGHNA and CDR2 is YSLEER. The CDR3 sequence is 18 residues long. The DNA for the CDR3 is TGCGCCAGCAGCCTTTATCTACTTGCAGGGGGCGAGAACACTGAAGCTTTCTTT. Translating it yields CASSLYLLAGGENTEAFF.

The V gene is TRBV6-5, the J gene TRBJ2-1, with unresolved D. Germline CDR1 and CDR2: MNHEY and SVGAGI. V was trimmed by 6 bases and J by 8 bases, leaving 14 bases between them. There are 13 residues in the CDR3. CDR3: CASSGVSIDEQFF. The CDR3 region has the DNA TGTGCCAGCAGCGGAGTTTCTATCGATGAGCAGTTCTTC.

The chain uses TRBV9 and TRBJ2-3; TRBD2 agrees at 7 bases. This CDR3 is built from 13 residues. CDR1 is SGDLS, CDR2 YYNGEE, per germline. V dropped 4 bases and J dropped 4; count of bases not matched to a gene: 3. This CDR3 reads CASSSGMADTQYF. The CDR3 nucleotides are TGTGCCAGCAGCAGCGGGATGGCAGATACGCAGTATTTT.

V usage is TRBV7-2 and J usage is TRBJ2-7; TRBD1 matches at 9 bases. Germline V gives CDR1 SGHTA, CDR2 FQGNSA. V trimming: 3 bases; J trimming: 4 bases; junction bases outside the gene matches: 4. CDR3 length: 14 residues. CDR3 protein: CASSFRDRVYEQYF. The CDR3 nucleotides are TGTGCCAGCAGCTTCAGGGACAGGGTTTACGAGCAGTACTTC.

The chain uses TRBV5-1 and TRBJ2-7; D perhaps matches TRBD2 (7 bases). Trimming removed 4 bases from V and 5 bases from J, with 13 bases in between. Germline CDR1 is SGHRS and CDR2 is YFSETQ. This CDR3 is 13 amino acids long. The CDR3 here is CASSPQGGHEQYF. CDR3 nucleotides: TGCGCCAGCAGCCCACAGGGAGGGCACGAGCAGTACTTC.

This clone was observed a few times. The V and J genes are TRBV4-1 and TRBJ1-5; D might be TRBD1 (6 bases). The V end lost 1 base, the J end lost 8 bases, and 9 bases lay between the germline ends. The CDR3 sequence is 13 residues long. CDR1 MGHRA and CDR2 YSYEKL come from the germline V gene. In DNA form, the CDR3 reads TGCGCCAGCAGCCAAGGAACAGGGAAGCCCCAGCATTTT. Translated, it gives CASSQGTGKPQHF.

The CDR3 is CASSQRSAGGNYGYTF. CDR3 sequence (DNA): TGTGCCAGCAGCCAGCGGTCAGCTGGGGGTAACTATGGCTACACCTTC. The chain uses TRBV7-2 and TRBJ1-2, with D possibly matching TRBD1 (5 bases). The CDR3 sequence is 16 residues long. The ends were cut back, 5 bases at V and 1 base at J, with 17 bases in the middle. Germline CDR1 and CDR2: SGHTA and FQGNSA.

This clone appeared once. The chain recombines TRBV15 with TRBJ1-2, with unresolved D. CDR3 length: 16 residues. V dropped 0 bases and J dropped 4 bases, with 15 bases sitting between them. Looked up from germline, CDR1 is LNHNV and CDR2 is YYDKDF (reference sequence). The CDR3 DNA is TGTGCCACCAGCAGAGATCACGACGGAGGATTCTATGGCTACACCTTC. Translation: CATSRDHDGGFYGYTF.

The chain combines TRBV5-4 with TRBJ2-5; no clear D. With 0 bases removed from V and 2 bases from J, the gap between germline ends came to 8 bases. CDR3 length equals 14 residues. Germline CDR1 reads SGHNT; CDR2 reads YYREEE (reference sequence). Written as DNA, the CDR3 is TGTGCCAGCAGCTTGGGGGGAACGCAAGAGACCCAGTACTTC. This gives the protein CASSLGGTQETQYF.

The V call is TRBV4-3, the J call TRBJ1-1, with D unclear. CDR3 length: 14 residues. Germline-derived CDR1 and CDR2 are LGHNA and YSLEER. V lost 0 bases and J lost 4, with 9 bases in between. The chain's CDR3 is CASSQEVTTTEAFF. CDR3 sequence (DNA): TGCGCCAGCAGCCAAGAAGTTACGACCACTGAAGCTTTCTTT.

V and J are TRBV10-3 and TRBJ1-2, with a tentative D call TRBD1 (5 bases). Per germline, CDR1 ENHRY and CDR2 SYGVKD. Trimming took off 3 bases at V and 3 bases at J, with 23 bases between the two ends. CDR3 length equals 18 residues. Here the CDR3 reads CAISDPRALPLLDYGYTF. The CDR3 region has the DNA TGTGCCATCAGTGACCCCAGGGCCCTCCCCCTCTTGGACTATGGCTACACCTTC.

The chain uses TRBV2 and TRBJ2-5, with TRBD2 as a possible D gene (6 bases). The germline V and J ends were trimmed by 5 bases and 1 base, with 14 bases remaining between them. Germline V gives CDR1 SNHLY, CDR2 FYNNEI. The CDR3 loop spans 15 amino acids. DNA for the CDR3: TGTGCCAGCAGTATTGACAGCGGGCTCCAAGAGACCCAGTACTTC. Translated, it gives CASSIDSGLQETQYF.

The chain employs TRBV27 and TRBJ2-2; maybe TRBD1 (6 bases). V shed 6 bases and J shed 6 bases, with 11 bases lying between them. The CDR3 extends over 13 amino acids. Per the germline V gene, CDR1 is MNHEY and CDR2 is SMNVEV (reference sequence). CDR3 region: CASSSQGAGELFF. DNA for the CDR3: TGTGCCAGCAGCTCACAGGGAGCCGGGGAGCTGTTTTTT.

The V gene is TRBV6-5, the J gene TRBJ1-3; D unresolved. Germline V gene data show CDR1 as MNHEY and CDR2 as SVGAGI. The CDR3 totals 14 residues. V was pared by 7 bases and J by 1 base, with 11 bases between. The CDR3 spells CASTSRLSGNTIYF. The CDR3 DNA sequence: TGTGCCAGCACCTCCAGGCTGTCTGGAAACACCATATATTTT.

The rearrangement joins TRBV19 to TRBJ1-5, with 9 bases lining up with TRBD1. Germline-derived CDR1 and CDR2 are LNHDA and SQIVND (reference sequence). The CDR3 has 15 residues. J was trimmed by 7 bases and V by 7 bases; bases with no gene match: 11. As DNA, the CDR3 is TGTGCCAGTACGCTAACGACAGGGGGAGGCCAGCCCCAGCATTTT. Protein sequence: CASTLTTGGGQPQHF.

The V gene is TRBV7-8, the J gene TRBJ2-7; possible D gene TRBD2, 5 bases. V was shortened by 1 base and J by 4 bases, with 8 bases between the two germline ends. The CDR3 has 13 amino acids. In germline, CDR1 is SGHVS, CDR2 FQNEAQ. The CDR3 region is CASSLERPYEQYF. The CDR3 region has the DNA TGTGCCAGCAGCTTAGAGCGGCCGTACGAGCAGTACTTC.

The J gene is TRBJ2-7, the V gene TRBV28; TRBD2 might be the D (7 bases). The CDR3 loop spans 14 amino acids. Trimming took off 7 bases at V and 3 bases at J, with 16 bases between the two ends. Germline V gene data show CDR1 as MDHEN and CDR2 as SYDVKM. CDR3 region: CASITRGAGYEQYF. The CDR3 nucleotides are TGTGCCAGCATCACCCGGGGGGCCGGCTACGAGCAGTACTTC.

This clone has only one observation. Other DNA sequences within the sample encode an identical CDR3. V usage is TRBV28 and J usage is TRBJ2-7; D ambiguous. CDR3 size: 12 residues. Trimming left V 6 bases short and J 0 bases short, with 6 bases between. The germline CDR1 and CDR2 sequences are MDHEN and SYDVKM. The CDR3 nucleotides are TGTGCCAGCAGCCTCGTCTCCTACGAGCAGTACTTC. Translating gives CASSLVSYEQYF. Full variable domain (missing parts from reference TRBV28 and TRBJ2-7): DVKVTQSSRYLVKRTGEKVFLECVQDMDHENMFWYRQDPGLGLRLIYFSYDVKMKEKGDIPEGYSVSREKKERFSLILESASTNQTSMYLCASSLVSYEQYFGPGTRLTVT.